This TCR beta chain was sequenced for a study of blood T cell repertoires in COVID-19. Produced via immunoSEQ multiplex PCR; TCRdb's table is partial and in-frame only. Of roughly 120,000 clones in the sample, approximately 87% were seen once. As to this clone: This CDR3 is also generated by other DNA sequences in the sample.

The CDR3 is 15 residues long. Trimming took 2 bases from V and 0 from J, leaving 9 bases between them. Per germline, CDR1 SGDLS and CDR2 YYNGEE. Source material: peripheral blood. This clonotype was obtained from a man aged 60-69 years with acute or convalescent COVID-19. The rearrangement joins TRBV9 to TRBJ1-5; no firm D call. The CDR3 region has the DNA TGTGCCAGCAGCGTTGGTGGCCGTAGCAATCAGCCCCAGCATTTT. Its protein is CASSVGGRSNQPQHF.